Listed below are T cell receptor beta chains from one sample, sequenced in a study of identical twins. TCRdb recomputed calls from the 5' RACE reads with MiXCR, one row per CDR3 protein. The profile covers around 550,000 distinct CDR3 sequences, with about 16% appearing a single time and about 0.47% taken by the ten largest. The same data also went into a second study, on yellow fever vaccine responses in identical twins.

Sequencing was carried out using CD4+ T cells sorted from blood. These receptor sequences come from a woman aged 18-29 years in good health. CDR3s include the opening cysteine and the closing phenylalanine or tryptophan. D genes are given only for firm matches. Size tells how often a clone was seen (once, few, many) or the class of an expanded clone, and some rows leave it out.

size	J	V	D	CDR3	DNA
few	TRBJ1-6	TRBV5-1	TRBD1	CASSLSRQGSGSPLHF	TGCGCCAGCAGCTTAAGTCGACAGGGGAGTGGGTCACCCCTCCACTTT
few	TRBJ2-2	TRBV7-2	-	CASSLQPNGELFF	TGTGCCAGCAGCTTGCAGCCCAACGGGGAGCTGTTTTTT
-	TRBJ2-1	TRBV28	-	CASSFRKVKADEQFF	TGTGCCAGCAGTTTCCGAAAAGTCAAAGCCGATGAGCAGTTCTTC
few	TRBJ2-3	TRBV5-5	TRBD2	CASSVLAGSTDTQYF	TGTGCCAGCAGCGTCCTAGCGGGTAGCACAGATACGCAGTATTTT
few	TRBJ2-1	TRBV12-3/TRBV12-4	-	CASRDAGNEQFF	TGTGCCAGCCGGGACGCCGGCAATGAGCAGTTCTTC
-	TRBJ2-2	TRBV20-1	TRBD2	CSARRSTSPNTGELFF	TGCAGTGCAAGAAGGTCGACTAGCCCGAACACCGGGGAGCTGTTTTTT
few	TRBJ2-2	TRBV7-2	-	CASSSERGAGELFF	TGTGCCAGCAGCTCAGAACGCGGGGCCGGGGAGCTGTTTTTT
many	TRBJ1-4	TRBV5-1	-	CASSSGRTTNEKLFF	TGCGCCAGCAGCTCCGGACGGACAACTAATGAAAAACTGTTTTTT
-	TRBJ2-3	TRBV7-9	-	CAIRAQSWGSPDTQYF	TGTGCCATCCGAGCCCAATCTTGGGGGAGCCCAGATACGCAGTATTTT
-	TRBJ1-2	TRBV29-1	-	CSVESAGYGYTF	TGCAGCGTTGAATCCGCGGGATATGGCTACACCTTC
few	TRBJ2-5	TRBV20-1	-	CSASSPTGQETQYF	TGCAGTGCTAGTTCGCCGACAGGTCAAGAGACCCAGTACTTC
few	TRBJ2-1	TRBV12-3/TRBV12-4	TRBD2	CASSPRRLAGMNYNEQFF	TGTGCCAGCAGCCCCCGGCGATTAGCGGGGATGAACTACAATGAGCAGTTCTTC
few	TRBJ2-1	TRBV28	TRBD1	CASRPSRGTYNEQFF	TGTGCCAGCAGACCAAGCAGGGGGACCTACAATGAGCAGTTCTTC
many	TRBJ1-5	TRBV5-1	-	CASSLVGDPGQPQHF	TGCGCCAGCAGCTTGGTGGGGGATCCGGGTCAGCCCCAGCATTTT
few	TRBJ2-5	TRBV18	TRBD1	CASSPYDRVETQYF	TGTGCCAGCTCACCGTACGACAGGGTTGAGACCCAGTACTTC
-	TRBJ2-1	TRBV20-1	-	CSARAPAGSYNEQFF	TGCAGTGCTCGGGCCCCGGCGGGCTCCTACAATGAGCAGTTCTTC
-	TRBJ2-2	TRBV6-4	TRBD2	CASSQRGGNTGELFF	TGTGCCAGCAGTCAGCGGGGGGGAAACACCGGGGAGCTGTTTTTT
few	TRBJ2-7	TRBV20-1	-	CSASSRGRGTYEQYF	TGCAGTGCTAGTTCGCGGGGGCGAGGGACATACGAGCAGTACTTC
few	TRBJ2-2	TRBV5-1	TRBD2	CASSNSGSDTGELFF	TGCGCCAGCAGTAATAGCGGGAGCGACACCGGGGAGCTGTTTTTT
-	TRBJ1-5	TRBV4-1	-	CASSQTPGGPQPQHF	TGTGCCAGCAGCCAGACCCCCGGGGGGCCTCAGCCCCAGCATTTT
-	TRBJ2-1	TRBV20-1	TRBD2	CSARGVLGTRHNEQSF	TGCAGTGCTAGAGGTGTGTTGGGGACTAGGCACAATGAGCAGTCCTTC
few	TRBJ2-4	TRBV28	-	CASSLDRPIAKNIQYF	TGTGCCAGCAGTTTGGACAGACCCATAGCCAAAAACATTCAGTACTTC
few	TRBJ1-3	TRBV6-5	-	CASSYGSGNTIYF	TGTGCCAGCAGTTATGGCTCTGGAAACACCATATATTTT
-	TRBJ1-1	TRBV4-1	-	CASSQGGGGAEAFF	TGCGCCAGCAGCCAAGGCGGGGGGGGCGCTGAAGCTTTCTTT
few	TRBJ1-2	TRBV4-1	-	CASSQDSGPTYGYTF	TGCGCCAGCAGCCAAGATTCCGGACCGACCTATGGCTACACCTTC
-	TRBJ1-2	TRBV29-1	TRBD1	CSVAGQWGLTNYGYTF	TGCAGCGTTGCGGGACAGTGGGGCCTCACTAACTATGGCTACACCTTC
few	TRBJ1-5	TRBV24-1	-	CATGVGGNSQPQHF	TGTGCCACCGGCGTGGGGGGCAACAGTCAGCCCCAGCATTTT
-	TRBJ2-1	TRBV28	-	CASSTPQILYNEQFF	TGTGCCAGCAGTACCCCCCAGATTCTGTACAATGAGCAGTTCTTC
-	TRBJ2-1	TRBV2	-	CASSEEPVLGQFF	TGTGCCAGCAGTGAAGAGCCAGTCCTAGGGCAGTTCTTC
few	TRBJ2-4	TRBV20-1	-	CSARDLTVGGFMNIQYF	TGCAGTGCTAGAGATCTGACAGTGGGGGGTTTTATGAACATTCAGTACTTC
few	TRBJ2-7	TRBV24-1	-	CATSDQGRDYEQYF	TGTGCCACCAGTGATCAGGGCCGTGATTACGAGCAGTACTTC
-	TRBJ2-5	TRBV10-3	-	CAISGGGQVETQYF	TGTGCCATCAGTGGAGGGGGGCAGGTCGAGACCCAGTACTTC